Each of the 6 T cell receptor beta chains below was sequenced from the same sample in a study of T cell repertoires in cytomegalovirus infection. In TCRdb, the reads were re-called with MiXCR into one record per CDR3 protein. The sample consists of about 920,000 distinct CDR3 sequences, more than 25% of them appearing once. These receptors are not linked to any known antigen. Sequencing used cultured CD8+ T cells from PBMCs, obtained from culture after CMV antigen stimulation. The receptors here all came from a human donor in good health (CMV status not recorded). Some clones in this sample may be carry-over from other donors' samples.

The chain uses TRBV4-2 and TRBJ2-1; TRBD2 matches at 8 bases. After removal of 0 bases from V and 10 bases from J, the junction contained 14 bases not matched to a gene. Germline CDR1 and CDR2: LGHNA and YNFKEQ. CDR3 length equals 17 residues. CDR3 nucleotide sequence: TGTGCCAGCAGCCAAGAAGTTTCGGGGGGGGCTGTCATGGAGCAGTTCTTC. Translation gives CASSQEVSGGAVMEQFF.

The table lists this clonotype with a few counts. The rearrangement uses TRBV6-2 or TRBV6-3 and TRBJ2-1; 7 bases are shared with TRBD1. This CDR3 is built from 15 residues. V shed 5 bases, J shed 2 bases, and the junction held 6 bases outside the gene matches. CDR1 and CDR2 from the germline V gene are MNHEY and SVGEGT. In DNA, the CDR3 is TGTGCCAGCAGTCCAACGACAGGGACCTACAATGAGCAGTTCTTC. This codes for CASSPTTGTYNEQFF.

The chain couples TRBV28 to TRBJ2-3; 11 nucleotides line up with TRBD2. V was clipped by 6 bases and J by 2 bases; unmatched bases: 19. Germline-derived CDR1 and CDR2 are MDHEN and SYDVKM. There are 20 residues in the CDR3. The CDR3 is CASSSVGTSGRMIVTDTQYF. DNA of the CDR3: TGTGCCAGCAGCTCAGTCGGGACTAGCGGACGCATGATAGTCACAGATACGCAGTATTTT.

CDR3 DNA sequence: TGTGCCAGCAGTTATTCCCAACAGTACTCCTACGAGCAGTACTTC. Its protein is CASSYSQQYSYEQYF. V gene TRBV6-1 combines with J gene TRBJ2-7; D is unresolved. This CDR3 spans 15 amino acids. Germline CDR1 MNHNS, CDR2 SASEGT. Trimming took off 5 bases at V and 0 bases at J, with 14 bases between the two ends.

This clonotype has just a few counts. The rearrangement uses TRBV19 and TRBJ1-5, with 8 positions matching TRBD1. Germline CDR1 and CDR2: LNHDA and SQIVND (reference sequence). This CDR3 region has 14 residues. With 7 bases clipped from V and 6 bases from J, the junction kept 8 bases outside the gene matches. The CDR3 nucleotides are TGTGCCAGTAACCTTGGACAGGGATCTCAGCCCCAGCATTTT. This codes for CASNLGQGSQPQHF.

The V call is TRBV28, the J call TRBJ1-4, with a tentative D call TRBD1 (5 bases). The CDR3 loop spans 14 amino acids. Germline V gene sequence: CDR1 MDHEN, CDR2 SYDVKM. The V and J ends lost 8 bases and 5 bases respectively, with 15 bases between them. CDR3 loop: CASGERGLNEKLFF. The DNA for the CDR3 is TGTGCCAGCGGCGAACGGGGACTAAATGAAAAACTGTTTTTT. The variable domain in full, with the rest retrieved from reference TRBV28 and TRBJ1-4, is DVKVTQSSRYLVKRTGEKVFLECVQDMDHENMFWYRQDPGLGLRLIYFSYDVKMKEKGDIPEGYSVSREKKERFSLILESASTNQTSMYLCASGERGLNEKLFFGSGTQLSVL.